These 11 T cell receptor beta chains share one sample of origin, sequenced in a study of T cells in Graves' hyperthyroidism and ophthalmopathy. RNA transcripts yielded amplified TCR beta CDR3 regions. The TCR CDR3 was amplified in a first-round RT-PCR using the HTBI primer set. MiXCR, run by TCRdb on the multiplex PCR reads, gives a single entry per CDR3 protein. The profile shows around 600,000 distinct CDR3 sequences, approximately 15% of them singletons. Sequencing used blood. Receptors originate from a woman aged 40 to 55 with Graves' ophthalmopathy.

This clonotype appeared many times. V is TRBV6-1 and J is TRBJ2-7, with D possibly being TRBD2 (6 bases). The CDR3 spans 15 residues. Germline V lookup: CDR1 MNHNS, CDR2 SASEGT. V was shortened by 6 bases and J by 4 bases, with 19 bases between the two germline ends. The CDR3 loop reads CASRRWGDGAYEQYF. Here the CDR3 DNA reads TGTGCCAGCAGACGCTGGGGGGACGGGGCTTACGAGCAGTACTTC.

This clonotype was picked up many times. The V and J genes are TRBV28 and TRBJ2-7; a weak D match, TRBD1 (6 bases). The germline gives CDR1 MDHEN, CDR2 SYDVKM. CDR3 length: 12 residues. V gave up 8 bases and J gave up 5 bases, with 13 bases separating them. The CDR3 region has the DNA TGTGCCAGCTCGTACAGGGCAAACGAGCAGTACTTC. This sequence encodes CASSYRANEQYF.

The chain employs TRBV20-1 and TRBJ1-5; D gene uncertain. Trimming stripped 0 bases from V and 2 bases from J, with 11 bases between. CDR1 DFQATT and CDR2 SNEGSKA come from the germline V gene (reference sequence). The CDR3 is 15 residues long. The CDR3, as DNA: TGCAGTGCTAGAGACGCCAGAGAGGGCAATCAGCCCCAGCATTTT. Protein product: CSARDAREGNQPQHF.

This clonotype was seen repeatedly, ten times or more. The chain is built from TRBV6-1 and TRBJ2-3, with unresolved D. Germline V gives CDR1 MNHNS, CDR2 SASEGT. V lost 4 bases, J lost 9 bases, and 26 bases lay in between. This CDR3 comprises 17 residues. In DNA, the CDR3 is TGTGCCAGCAGTGCAGGCCCGGCGGCCTCCCCACAGAGGACGCAGTATTTT. Its protein is CASSAGPAASPQRTQYF.

With regard to this clonotype: A much larger clone differs from this one at a single base, so this may be a read error. The chain employs TRBV5-5 and TRBJ1-1; 8 bases line up with TRBD1. In germline, CDR1 is SGHKS, CDR2 YYEKEE (reference sequence). V shed 4 bases, J shed 7 bases, and the junction held 6 bases outside the gene matches. The CDR3 has 13 amino acids. CDR3 nucleotides: TGTGCCAGCAGCCCGCAGGGGGCGTGTGAAGCTTTCTTT. Amino acids: CASSPQGACEAFF.

This clonotype was detected many times. The J gene is TRBJ2-5, the V gene TRBV12-3 or TRBV12-4; TRBD2 matches at 15 bases. V was pared by 0 bases and J by 2 bases, with 1 base of the junction left unmatched. CDR3 length: 17 residues. The CDR3: CASSLAGTSGGQETQYF. For the CDR3, the DNA is TGTGCCAGCAGTTTAGCCGGGACTAGCGGGGGGCAAGAGACCCAGTACTTC.

This clonotype was seen many times. CDR3 protein: CASSDQALNTEAFF. The DNA for the CDR3 is TGTGCCAGCAGTGACCAGGCGTTGAACACTGAAGCTTTCTTT. The V and J genes are TRBV2 and TRBJ1-1; D uncertain. CDR1 is SNHLY, CDR2 FYNNEI, per germline. The CDR3 is 14 amino acids. V lost 3 bases, J lost 0 bases, and 8 bases lay in between.

The CDR3 bases are TGCAGCGTTGAGGGGACGGAGGGGACTGAAGCTTTCTTT. Amino acid sequence: CSVEGTEGTEAFF. J is TRBJ1-1 and V is TRBV29-1, with a possible D match to TRBD1 (5 bases). V lost 3 bases to trimming and J lost 5 bases, with 13 bases between them. Germline assignment: CDR1 SQVTM and CDR2 ANQGSEA. There are 13 residues in the CDR3.

V is TRBV5-4 and J is TRBJ2-3; no clear D. This CDR3 has 14 residues. Looked up from germline, CDR1 is SGHNT and CDR2 is YYREEE (reference sequence). Deletions cut 7 bases from V and 6 bases from J, with 18 bases between. The CDR3 spells CASGVDQVRDTQYF. The DNA for the CDR3 is TGTGCCAGCGGGGTGGACCAAGTCAGGGATACGCAGTATTTT. Full variable domain (remainder filled in from reference TRBV5-4 and TRBJ2-3): ETGVTQSPTHLIKTRGQQVTLRCSSQSGHNTVSWYQQALGQGPQFIFQYYREEENGRGNFPPRFSGLQFPNYSSELNVNALELDDSALYLCASGVDQVRDTQYFGPGTRLTVL.

Many counts were recorded for this clonotype. An end of the junction does not agree with germline; a read error may underlie this. This chain links TRBV3-1 with TRBJ2-5; maybe TRBD1 (5 bases). The length of the CDR3 is 9 residues. Germline loops: CDR1 LGHDT, CDR2 YNNKEL (reference sequence). The CDR3 DNA follows: TGTGCCAGCAGCCAGAAGGGGAACTTC. Translation gives CASSQKGNF.

For this clonotype: A much larger clone differs by one base, so this may be a read error. The V and J genes are TRBV7-9 and TRBJ2-7, with unresolved D. Germline lookup yields CDR1 SEHNR and CDR2 FQNEAQ (reference sequence). The CDR3 is 16 residues long. The CDR3 nucleotides read TGTGCCGGCAGCCACGGGCCTCGACAATACTCCTACGAGCAGTACTTC. Its protein is CAGSHGPRQYSYEQYF. The complete variable domain, with remaining parts taken from reference TRBV7-9 and TRBJ2-7, reads DTGVSQNPRHKITKRGQNVTFRCDPISEHNRLYWYRQTLGQGPEFLTYFQNEAQLEKSRLLSDRFSAERPKGSFSTLEIQRTEQGDSAMYLCAGSHGPRQYSYEQYFGPGTRLTVT.